This T cell receptor beta chain was sequenced for a study of T cell repertoires in cytomegalovirus infection. Germline-derived CDR1 and CDR2 are LGHDT and YNNKEL (reference sequence). This CDR3 is built from 15 residues. After removal of 4 bases from V and 1 base from J, the junction contained 3 bases not matched to a gene. MiXCR was run by TCRdb on the reads, yielding one entry per CDR3 protein. The sample has about 310,000 distinct CDR3 sequences; approximately 25% are singletons. This clonotype was picked up a small number of times. Its antigen remains unknown. The sample was cultured PBMCs, taken from culture after CMV antigen stimulation. This TCR came from a human donor in good health (CMV status not recorded). Some clones in this sample may be carry-over from other donors' samples. V is TRBV3-1 and J is TRBJ2-2; 7 bases map to TRBD1. This CDR3 is CASSRGQMNTGELFF. Written as DNA, the CDR3 is TGTGCCAGCAGCCGGGGACAGATGAACACCGGGGAGCTGTTTTTT.